This T cell receptor beta chain was recorded in a study of CD8+CD57+ T cells in acquired aplastic anemia. This clonotype was counted only a few times. Its antigen is currently unknown. CDR1 MNHEY and CDR2 SMNVEV come from the germline V gene (reference sequence). Trimming shortened V by 5 bases and J by 6 bases, and 16 bases separated the two germline ends. The CDR3 contains 14 residues. CDR3 and TCR beta VDJ profiling relied on genomic DNA as the template. TCRdb re-called the reads through MiXCR, storing one row per CDR3 protein. This sample yields under 350,000 distinct CDR3 sequences, of which approximately 58% are seen a single time; around 1.3% belongs to the top ten. Notes on the study in general: The same twenty-nine CD8+ CDR3 sequences occurred in patients and in controls.

For sequencing, patients were chosen who had shown expansion of CD8+CD57+ cells by flow cytometry. When blood sampling took place, the patients had received no therapy. Material for sequencing was sorted CD4+, CD8+, or CD8+CD57+ T cells (not recorded which) from PBMCs. The V call is TRBV27, the J call TRBJ1-1; D gene ambiguous. The sequence was collected from a human donor with aplastic anemia. CDR3 loop: CASSPGPLNAEAFF. The CDR3 coding sequence is TGTGCCAGCAGTCCGGGCCCCCTCAATGCTGAAGCTTTCTTT.